The 30 T cell receptor beta chains below were found in one sample sequenced in a study of blood T cell repertoires in COVID-19. TCRdb's table, derived via immunoSEQ multiplex PCR, lists solely in-frame clones and lacks some. The data show about 150,000 clones, around 80% seen once. The specimen was peripheral blood. These TCRs come from a woman in her forties or fifties in a cohort sampled during active or convalescent COVID-19.

The chain links TRBV10-3 to TRBJ2-1; a possible D gene is TRBD1 (6 bases). Trimming took 8 bases from V and 0 from J, leaving 17 bases between them. The CDR3 extends over 16 amino acids. Germline V lookup: CDR1 ENHRY, CDR2 SYGVKD. The CDR3 protein is CAISPQGPSSYNEQFF. The CDR3 DNA sequence: TGTGCCATCTCCCCACAGGGACCAAGCTCCTACAATGAGCAGTTCTTC.

The count of this clone is one. This rearrangement joins TRBV24-1 to TRBJ1-2; TRBD1 matches at 7 bases. Germline CDR1 is KGHDR and CDR2 is SFDVKD. The CDR3 has 15 residues. With V trimmed by 4 bases and J by 2 bases, 6 bases remained unmatched. The CDR3 nucleotides read TGTGCCACCAGTGAGGCGGCAGGGGGAAACTATGGCTACACCTTC. Protein sequence: CATSEAAGGNYGYTF.

This clone was seen just once. J is TRBJ1-3 and V is TRBV14; no reliable D call. CDR1 SGHDN and CDR2 FVKESK come from the germline V gene. This CDR3 contains 14 residues. Trimming cost V 10 bases and J 3 bases, with 16 bases left between them. The CDR3 sequence is CANLDTTNGNTIYF. The CDR3 DNA follows: TGTGCCAACTTAGATACTACGAATGGAAACACCATATATTTT.

This chain connects TRBV4-1 to TRBJ2-2; 12 bases fit TRBD2. The trim removed 4 bases at V and 6 bases at J, leaving 6 bases unmatched. Germline V gene lookup returns CDR1 MGHRA and CDR2 YSYEKL. The CDR3 is 16 amino acids. CDR3 sequence (DNA): TGCGCCAGCAGCCCCCTAGCGGGGGGGTATTCCGGGGAGCTGTTTTTT. Translated, it gives CASSPLAGGYSGELFF.

The J gene is TRBJ1-3, the V gene TRBV10-3; D call uncertain. Germline loops: CDR1 ENHRY, CDR2 SYGVKD. Trimming took off 8 bases at V and 4 bases at J, with 9 bases between the two ends. The CDR3 contains 12 residues. CDR3 nucleotide sequence: TGTGCCATCTCGGGCGGGGGAAACACCATATATTTT. It codes for CAISGGGNTIYF.

The genes are TRBV30 and TRBJ1-2, with D uncertain. V gave up 0 bases and J gave up 6 bases, with 11 bases separating them. The CDR3 is made up of 13 amino acids. Per germline, CDR1 GTSNPN and CDR2 SVGIG (reference sequence). CDR3 residues: CAWSVRGGNGYTF. In DNA, the CDR3 is TGTGCCTGGAGTGTACGGGGAGGAAATGGCTACACCTTC.

This clone was counted a single time. The chain employs TRBV6-1 and TRBJ1-5; 9 bases map to TRBD1. With V trimmed by 0 bases and J by 10 bases, 7 bases remained unmatched. Germline lookup yields CDR1 MNHNS and CDR2 SASEGT. This CDR3 comprises 15 residues. CDR3 sequence reads: CASSEAKQGARPQHF. The CDR3 nucleotides are TGTGCCAGCAGTGAAGCAAAACAGGGGGCGCGTCCCCAGCATTTT.

This clone was observed a few times. At one end, the junction sequence differs from germline, possibly due to a read error. The chain employs TRBV10-1 and TRBJ1-6, with TRBD1 as a possible D gene (6 bases). This CDR3 is built from 14 residues. CDR1 and CDR2 (germline): WNHNN, SYGVQD (reference sequence). CDR3 amino acids: CASKRTVYTSPLHF. The CDR3 DNA is TGCGCCAGCAAAAGGACAGTGTATACTTCACCCCTCCACTTT.

This clone was seen once. V gene TRBV4-3 combines with J gene TRBJ1-5; maybe TRBD1 (6 bases). From germline, CDR1 is LGHNA and CDR2 YSLEER. V gave up 0 bases and J gave up 5 bases, with 11 bases separating them. CDR3 length: 15 amino acids. The CDR3 region is CASSQDQSGDQPQHF. The DNA of the CDR3 is TGCGCCAGCAGCCAAGATCAGTCAGGGGATCAGCCCCAGCATTTT.

This rearrangement joins TRBV5-4 to TRBJ1-2; TRBD1 agrees at 7 bases. CDR1 is SGHNT and CDR2 is YYREEE in the germline V gene (reference sequence). The J segment lost 4 bases and the V segment lost 4 bases, leaving 10 bases of the junction unmatched. The CDR3 extends over 15 amino acids. The DNA for the CDR3 is TGTGCCAGCAGCCACGGACAGGTTAGGGGCTATGGCTACACCTTC. This translates into CASSHGQVRGYGYTF.

The J gene is TRBJ2-1, the V gene TRBV19; possibly TRBD2 for D (6 bases). Trimming stripped 6 bases from V and 9 bases from J, with 21 bases between. The length of the CDR3 is 15 residues. Germline V gene data show CDR1 as LNHDA and CDR2 as SQIVND (reference sequence). DNA of the CDR3: TGTGCCAGTAGCCGACTAGAAGGAAACTTGGGTGAGCAGTTCTTC. Protein: CASSRLEGNLGEQFF.

The chain carries TRBV19 and TRBJ1-1; tentatively, D is TRBD1 (6 bases). The CDR3 has 11 amino acids. Germline V gene data show CDR1 as LNHDA and CDR2 as SQIVND (reference sequence). Deletions cut 6 bases from V and 6 bases from J, with 8 bases between. The CDR3 loop reads CASSTGPEAFF. The CDR3, as DNA: TGTGCCAGTAGCACAGGGCCTGAAGCTTTCTTT.

In regard to this clone: Other DNA sequences of this sample code for an identical CDR3. The CDR3 nucleotides read TGTGCCAGCAGCTTAACGGGACAGCAGAACACTGAAGCTTTCTTT. This encodes CASSLTGQQNTEAFF. The chain joins TRBV7-3 to TRBJ1-1, with 7 bases fitting TRBD1. The trim removed 0 bases at V and 1 base at J, leaving 2 bases unmatched. CDR3 size: 15 residues. CDR1 is SGHTA and CDR2 is FQGTGA in the germline V gene.

The rearrangement joins TRBV18 to TRBJ1-6, with 10 bases that match TRBD1. CDR1 and CDR2 (germline): KGHSH, LQKENI. CDR3 size: 15 residues. J gave up 7 bases and V 6 bases, and 6 bases lay outside the gene matches. In DNA form, the CDR3 reads TGTGCCAGCTCCTTTGGACAGGGGGGGAATTCACCCCTCCACTTT. Encoded protein: CASSFGQGGNSPLHF.

CDR3 coding DNA: TGCGCCAGCAGCTTGGCCGGGACTAGCGGCACAGATACGCAGTATTTT. Its protein is CASSLAGTSGTDTQYF. The chain joins TRBV5-1 to TRBJ2-3, with TRBD2 matching over 10 bases. This CDR3 region has 16 residues. CDR1 and CDR2 (germline): SGHRS, YFSETQ. V was clipped by 0 bases and J by 1 base; unmatched bases: 2.

The chain is built from TRBV9 and TRBJ1-3; D perhaps matches TRBD1 (5 bases). This CDR3 is 15 amino acids long. Germline V gene lookup returns CDR1 SGDLS and CDR2 YYNGEE. V shed 2 bases and J shed 0 bases, with 9 bases lying between them. This chain's CDR3 is CASSVGPISGNTIYF. For the CDR3, the DNA is TGTGCCAGCAGCGTGGGGCCTATCTCTGGAAACACCATATATTTT. The whole variable domain, filled in from reference TRBV9 and TRBJ1-3, reads DSGVTQTPKHLITATGQRVTLRCSPRSGDLSVYWYQQSLDQGLQFLIQYYNGEERAKGNILERFSAQQFPDLHSELNLSSLELGDSALYFCASSVGPISGNTIYFGEGSWLTVV.

The CDR3 DNA reads as TGTGCCTGGGCTAGGGAATACCTAGGGGCCCTTAGCTATGGCTACACCTTC. Translation gives CAWAREYLGALSYGYTF. The rearrangement links TRBV30 to TRBJ1-2; the D gene is possibly TRBD1 (5 bases). V was pared by 5 bases and J by 4 bases, with 26 bases between. The CDR3 sequence is 17 residues long. Germline V gives CDR1 GTSNPN, CDR2 SVGIG (reference sequence).

The V and J genes are TRBV11-2 and TRBJ2-3; D gene unclear. V lost 1 base and J lost 6, with 11 bases in between. The V gene's germline CDR1 is SGHAT and CDR2 FQNNGV. The CDR3 contains 14 residues. CDR3 protein: CASSLAGTWDTQYF. The CDR3 nucleotides read TGTGCCAGCAGCTTAGCGGGTACATGGGATACGCAGTATTTT.

There are many counts of this clone. The rearrangement uses TRBV7-9 and TRBJ2-7, with D unresolved. CDR1 is SEHNR and CDR2 is FQNEAQ in the germline V gene (reference sequence). Between the trimmed V and J ends, which lost 2 bases and 1 base, there was a span of 6 bases. The CDR3 is 13 amino acids. This CDR3 reads CASSLPDSYEQYF. As DNA, the CDR3 is TGTGCCAGCAGCTTACCAGATTCCTACGAGCAGTACTTC.

The rearrangement links TRBV6-5 to TRBJ1-5, with TRBD1 identical over 7 bases. CDR3 length equals 15 residues. Trimming removed 8 bases from V and 5 bases from J; junction bases left unmatched: 12. CDR1 and CDR2 from the germline V gene are MNHEY and SVGAGI. As DNA, the CDR3 is TGTGCCAGCTCCCACCAGACAGGGTGGGATCAGCCCCAGCATTTT. Translation gives CASSHQTGWDQPQHF.

This chain joins TRBV12-3 or TRBV12-4 and TRBJ2-2; D is uncertain. This CDR3 has 11 amino acids. Trimming took off 7 bases at V and 8 bases at J, with 8 bases between the two ends. The CDR3 spells CASNYLGELFF. The DNA for the CDR3 is TGTGCCAGCAATTATTTGGGGGAGCTGTTTTTT.

This chain links TRBV6-5 with TRBJ2-7, with D tentatively TRBD1 (6 bases). Trimming took off 2 bases at V and 6 bases at J, with 14 bases between the two ends. Germline V gene data show CDR1 as MNHEY and CDR2 as SVGAGI. This CDR3 spans 14 amino acids. The CDR3 protein is CASSYLQGSSEQYF. The CDR3 bases are TGTGCCAGCAGTTACCTACAGGGTTCTTCCGAGCAGTACTTC.

The chain carries TRBV24-1 and TRBJ1-3, with D possibly matching TRBD1 (5 bases). CDR1 is KGHDR, CDR2 SFDVKD, per germline. The CDR3 spans 17 residues. V was trimmed by 5 bases and J by 0 bases, leaving 16 bases between them. The CDR3 reads CATSAQGCQGSGNTIYF. The CDR3 DNA reads TGTGCCACCAGTGCCCAGGGCTGTCAGGGCTCTGGAAACACCATATATTTT.

The rearrangement links TRBV19 to TRBJ2-1; D is uncertain. V dropped 7 bases and J dropped 1 base, with 14 bases sitting between them. There are 15 residues in the CDR3. Germline values: CDR1 LNHDA, CDR2 SQIVND (reference sequence). CDR3 nucleotide sequence: TGTGCCAGTAACTCCGACCGAGGTTCCTACAATGAGCAGTTCTTC. Translating gives CASNSDRGSYNEQFF. The full variable domain, with the rest looked up from reference TRBV19 and TRBJ2-1, is DGGITQSPKYLFRKEGQNVTLSCEQNLNHDAMYWYRQDPGQGLRLIYYSQIVNDFQKGDIAEGYSVSREKKESFPLTVTSAQKNPTAFYLCASNSDRGSYNEQFFGPGTRLTVL.

V is TRBV6-2 or TRBV6-3 and J is TRBJ1-2; weak D call: TRBD1 (5 bases). Germline V CDR1 and CDR2: MNHEY, SVGEGT. Trimming removed 6 bases at V and 5 bases at J, with 13 bases between. The CDR3 totals 13 residues. The DNA for the CDR3 is TGTGCCAGCAGCCCCGGGAGGGGATATGGCTACACCTTC. It specifies CASSPGRGYGYTF.

The V and J genes are TRBV6-4 and TRBJ2-1; 11 positions agree with TRBD2. Germline trimming cut 5 bases from V and 0 bases from J; bases unmatched to any gene: 6. The germline CDR1 and CDR2 sequences are MRHNA and SNTAGT. The CDR3 runs to 17 residues. Here the CDR3 DNA reads TGTGCCAGCAGTTATAGCGGGGGGGATAGCTCCTACAATGAGCAGTTCTTC. Protein sequence: CASSYSGGDSSYNEQFF.

The J gene is TRBJ2-3, the V gene TRBV7-9; a possible D gene is TRBD1 (5 bases). The CDR3 is made up of 12 amino acids. Germline CDR1 reads SEHNR; CDR2 reads FQNEAQ (reference sequence). Trimming pared 3 bases from V and 10 bases from J, leaving 11 bases between. The chain's CDR3 is CASSLGRAAQYF. The DNA of the CDR3 is TGTGCCAGCAGCTTGGGCAGGGCGGCGCAGTATTTT.

This chain links TRBV7-7 with TRBJ2-5, with 7 bases lining up with TRBD2. The CDR3 totals 15 residues. The V segment lost 0 bases and the J segment 0 bases; nucleotides outside the gene matches: 1. Germline V gene sequence: CDR1 SSHAT, CDR2 FNYEAQ (reference sequence). The DNA for the CDR3 is TGTGCCAGCAGCTTAGCTGGGGGGGACCAAGAGACCCAGTACTTC. Translation gives CASSLAGGDQETQYF.

This chain links TRBV10-1 with TRBJ1-6; D is unclear. The V end was cut by 4 bases, the J end by 9 bases, with 10 bases between. The CDR3 has 13 amino acids. Germline V gene sequence: CDR1 WNHNN, CDR2 SYGVQD (reference sequence). The CDR3: CASSGQRGSPLHF. The CDR3, as DNA: TGCGCCAGCAGTGGGCAAAGAGGTTCACCCCTCCACTTT.

The V and J genes are TRBV10-3 and TRBJ2-2; TRBD2 agrees at 16 bases. CDR1 is ENHRY and CDR2 is SYGVKD in the germline V gene. The CDR3 extends over 15 amino acids. V was clipped by 10 bases and J by 3 bases; unmatched bases: 2. CDR3 nucleotide sequence: TGTGCCACCGGGACTAGCGGGGGGGACACCGGGGAGCTGTTTTTT. Translation: CATGTSGGDTGELFF.